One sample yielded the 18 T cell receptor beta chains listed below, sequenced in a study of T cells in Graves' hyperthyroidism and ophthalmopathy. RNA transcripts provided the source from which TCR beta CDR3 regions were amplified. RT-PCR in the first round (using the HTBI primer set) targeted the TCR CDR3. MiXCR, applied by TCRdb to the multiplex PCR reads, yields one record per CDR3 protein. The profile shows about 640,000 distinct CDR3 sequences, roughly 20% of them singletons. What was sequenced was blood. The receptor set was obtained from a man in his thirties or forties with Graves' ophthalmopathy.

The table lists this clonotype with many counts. CDR3: CASSPGGGSVYGYTF. The CDR3 DNA follows: TGTGCCAGCAGTCCGGGGGGGGGGAGCGTCTATGGCTACACCTTC. The chain is built from TRBV11-2 and TRBJ1-2; D is possibly TRBD1 (5 bases). The germline V gene encodes CDR1 SGHAT and CDR2 FQNNGV. The V and J ends lost 6 bases and 4 bases respectively, with 18 bases between them. The CDR3 is 15 amino acids.

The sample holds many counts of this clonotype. This CDR3 reads CASSLQTGAPGELFF. The CDR3 DNA reads as TGTGCCAGCAGTCTGCAGACGGGAGCCCCCGGGGAGCTGTTTTTT. The chain joins TRBV27 to TRBJ2-2; a possible D gene is TRBD2 (6 bases). Germline values: CDR1 MNHEY, CDR2 SMNVEV (reference sequence). This CDR3 region has 15 residues. The V gene lost 5 bases and the J gene lost 6 bases, with 16 bases spanning the gap.

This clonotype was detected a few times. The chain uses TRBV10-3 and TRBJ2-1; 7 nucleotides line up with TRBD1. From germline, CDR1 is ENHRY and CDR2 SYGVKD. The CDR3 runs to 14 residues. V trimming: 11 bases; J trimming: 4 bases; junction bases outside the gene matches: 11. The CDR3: CASQGDTGYNEQFF. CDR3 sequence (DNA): TGTGCCTCCCAGGGGGATACAGGGTACAATGAGCAGTTCTTC.

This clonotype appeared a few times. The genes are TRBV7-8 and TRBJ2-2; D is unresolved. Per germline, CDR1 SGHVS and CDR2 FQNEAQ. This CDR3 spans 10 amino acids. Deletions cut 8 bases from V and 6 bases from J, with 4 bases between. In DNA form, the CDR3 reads TGTGCCAGCTGGGCCGGGGAGCTGTTTTTT. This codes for CASWAGELFF.

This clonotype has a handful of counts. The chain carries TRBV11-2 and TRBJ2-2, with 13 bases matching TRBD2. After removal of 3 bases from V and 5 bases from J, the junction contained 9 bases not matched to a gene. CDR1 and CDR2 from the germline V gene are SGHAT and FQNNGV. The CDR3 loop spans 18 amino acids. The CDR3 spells CASSLATRLAGGTGELFF. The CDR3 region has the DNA TGTGCCAGCAGCTTGGCGACAAGACTAGCGGGAGGTACCGGGGAGCTGTTTTTT. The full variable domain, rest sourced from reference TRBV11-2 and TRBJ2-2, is EAGVAQSPRYKIIEKRQSVAFWCNPISGHATLYWYQQILGQGPKLLIQFQNNGVVDDSQLPKDRFSAERLKGVDSTLKIQPAKLEDSAVYLCASSLATRLAGGTGELFFGEGSRLTVL.

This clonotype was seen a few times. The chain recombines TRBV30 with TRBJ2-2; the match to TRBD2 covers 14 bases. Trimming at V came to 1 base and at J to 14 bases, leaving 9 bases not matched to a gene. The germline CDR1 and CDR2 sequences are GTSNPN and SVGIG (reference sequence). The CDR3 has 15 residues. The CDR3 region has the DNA TGTGCCTGGAGTGGACTAGCGGGAGGGAGGGATGAACTGTTTTTT. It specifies CAWSGLAGGRDELFF.

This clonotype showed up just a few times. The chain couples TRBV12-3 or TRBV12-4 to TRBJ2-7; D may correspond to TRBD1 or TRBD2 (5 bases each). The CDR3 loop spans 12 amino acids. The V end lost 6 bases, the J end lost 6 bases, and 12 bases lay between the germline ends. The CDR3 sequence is CASSPWGFEQYF. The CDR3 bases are TGTGCCAGCAGCCCCTGGGGGTTCGAGCAGTACTTC.

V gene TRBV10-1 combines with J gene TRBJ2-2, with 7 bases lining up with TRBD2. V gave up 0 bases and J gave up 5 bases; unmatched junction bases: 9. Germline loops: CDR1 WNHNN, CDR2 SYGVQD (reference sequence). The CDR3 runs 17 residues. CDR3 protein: CASSESSGTWGTGELFF. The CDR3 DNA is TGCGCCAGCAGTGAGTCCAGCGGGACTTGGGGGACCGGGGAGCTGTTTTTT.

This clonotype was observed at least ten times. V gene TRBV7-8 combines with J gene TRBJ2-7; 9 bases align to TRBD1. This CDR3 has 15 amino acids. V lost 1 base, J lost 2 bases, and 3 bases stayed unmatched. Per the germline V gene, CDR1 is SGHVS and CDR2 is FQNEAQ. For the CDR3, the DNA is TGTGCCAGCAGCTTAGGGAGGACAGGGGCCTACGAGCAGTACTTC. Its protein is CASSLGRTGAYEQYF.

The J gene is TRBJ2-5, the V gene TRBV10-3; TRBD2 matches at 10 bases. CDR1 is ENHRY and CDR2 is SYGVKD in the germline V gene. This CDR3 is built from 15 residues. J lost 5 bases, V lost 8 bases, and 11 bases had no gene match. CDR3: CAIGVSGRGYETQYF. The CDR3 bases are TGTGCCATCGGGGTGAGCGGGAGGGGATACGAGACCCAGTACTTC.

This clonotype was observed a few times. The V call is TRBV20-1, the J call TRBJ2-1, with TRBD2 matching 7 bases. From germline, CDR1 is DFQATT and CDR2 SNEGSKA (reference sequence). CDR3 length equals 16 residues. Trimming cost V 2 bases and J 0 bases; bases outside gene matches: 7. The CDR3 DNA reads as TGCAGTGCTAGAACCAACGGGAGGTCCTCCTACAATGAGCAGTTCTTC. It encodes CSARTNGRSSYNEQFF.

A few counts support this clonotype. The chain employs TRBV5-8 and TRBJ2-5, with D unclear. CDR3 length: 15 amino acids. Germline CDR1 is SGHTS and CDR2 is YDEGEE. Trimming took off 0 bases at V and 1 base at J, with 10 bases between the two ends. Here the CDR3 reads CASSLARNPQETQYF. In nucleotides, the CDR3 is TGTGCCAGCAGCTTGGCCAGGAACCCCCAAGAGACCCAGTACTTC. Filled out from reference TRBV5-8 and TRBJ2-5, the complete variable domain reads EAGVTQSPTHLIKTRGQQATLRCSPISGHTSVYWYQQALGLGLQFLLWYDEGEERNRGNFPPRFSGRQFPNYSSELNVNALELEDSALYLCASSLARNPQETQYFGPGTRLLVL.

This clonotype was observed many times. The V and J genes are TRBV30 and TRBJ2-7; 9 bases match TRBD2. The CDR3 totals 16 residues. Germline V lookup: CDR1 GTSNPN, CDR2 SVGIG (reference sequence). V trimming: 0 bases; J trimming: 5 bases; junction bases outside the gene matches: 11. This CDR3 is CAWSVQGGRALHEQYF. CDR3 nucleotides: TGTGCCTGGAGTGTACAGGGCGGGAGGGCCCTCCACGAGCAGTACTTC.

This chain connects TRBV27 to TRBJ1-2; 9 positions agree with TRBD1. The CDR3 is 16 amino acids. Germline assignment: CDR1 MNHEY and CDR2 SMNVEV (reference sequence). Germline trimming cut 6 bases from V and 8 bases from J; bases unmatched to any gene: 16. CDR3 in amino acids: CASSLYGTGRGKGYTF. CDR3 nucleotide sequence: TGTGCCAGCAGCCTTTACGGGACAGGGAGAGGTAAAGGCTACACCTTC.

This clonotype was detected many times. The CDR3 here is CAWNFPQNTGELFF. CDR3 DNA sequence: TGTGCCTGGAACTTCCCCCAGAACACCGGGGAGCTGTTTTTT. V gene TRBV30 combines with J gene TRBJ2-2; D remains unclear. V was trimmed by 4 bases and J by 1 base, leaving 10 bases between them. Per the germline V gene, CDR1 is GTSNPN and CDR2 is SVGIG (reference sequence). The CDR3 has 14 residues.

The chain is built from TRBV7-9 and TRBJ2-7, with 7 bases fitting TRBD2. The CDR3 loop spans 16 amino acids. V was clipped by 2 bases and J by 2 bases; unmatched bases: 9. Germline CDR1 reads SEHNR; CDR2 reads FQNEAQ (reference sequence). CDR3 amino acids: CASSLYRAGNPYEQYF. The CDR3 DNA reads TGTGCCAGCAGCTTATACCGAGCGGGGAACCCCTACGAGCAGTACTTC.

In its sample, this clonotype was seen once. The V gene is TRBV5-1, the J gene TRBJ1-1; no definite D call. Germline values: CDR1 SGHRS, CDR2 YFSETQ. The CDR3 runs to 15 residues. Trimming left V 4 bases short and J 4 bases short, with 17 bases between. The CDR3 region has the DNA TGCGCCAGCAGCGGACCGAACGAGATGAGCACTGAAGCTTTCTTT. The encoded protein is CASSGPNEMSTEAFF.

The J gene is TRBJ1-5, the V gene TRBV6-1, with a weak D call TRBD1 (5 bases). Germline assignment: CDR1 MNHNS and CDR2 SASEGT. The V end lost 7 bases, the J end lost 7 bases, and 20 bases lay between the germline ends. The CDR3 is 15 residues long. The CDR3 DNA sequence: TGTGCCAGCACGAGGAGGGGTGACTTAGGACAGCCCCAGCATTTT. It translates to CASTRRGDLGQPQHF.